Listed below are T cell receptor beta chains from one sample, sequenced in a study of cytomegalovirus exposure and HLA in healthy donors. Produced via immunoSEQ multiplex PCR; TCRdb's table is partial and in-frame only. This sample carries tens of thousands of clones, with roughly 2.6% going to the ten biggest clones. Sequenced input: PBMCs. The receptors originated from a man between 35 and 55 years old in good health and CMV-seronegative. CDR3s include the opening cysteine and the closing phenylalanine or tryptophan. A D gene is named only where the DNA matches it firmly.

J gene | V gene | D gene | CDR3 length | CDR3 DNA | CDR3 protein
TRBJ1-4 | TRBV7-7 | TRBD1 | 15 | TGTGCTAGCAGTTCAGGACAGGGCTATAATGAAAAACTGTTTTTT | CASSSGQGYNEKLFF
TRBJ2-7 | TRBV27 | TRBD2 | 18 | TGTGCCAGCAGCAATTACTGGGGACTAGCGGGGGGGCCGTACGAGCAGTACTTC | CASSNYWGLAGGPYEQYF
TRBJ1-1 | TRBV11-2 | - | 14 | TGTGCCAGCAGCTTACGAGGGCTTGGCACTGAAGCTTTCTTT | CASSLRGLGTEAFF
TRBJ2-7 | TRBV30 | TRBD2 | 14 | TGTGCCTGGAGTGGGACTAGCGGCCCCTACGAGCAGTACTTC | CAWSGTSGPYEQYF
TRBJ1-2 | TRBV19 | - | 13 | TGTGCCAGTAGTAGGGTAGGGGTCGATGGCTACACCTTC | CASSRVGVDGYTF
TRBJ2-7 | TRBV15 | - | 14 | TGTGCCACCAGCATCTCCCGCGGCAGCTACGAGCAGTACTTC | CATSISRGSYEQYF
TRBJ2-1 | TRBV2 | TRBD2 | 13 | TGTGCCAGCAAGGGGGCTAGCGGGGGTCCGCAGTTCTTC | CASKGASGGPQFF
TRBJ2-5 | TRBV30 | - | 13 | TGTGCCTGGAGTGAGACAGTGCAAGAGACCCAGTACTTC | CAWSETVQETQYF
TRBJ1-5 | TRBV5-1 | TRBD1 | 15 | TGCGCCAGCAGCTTGAGGGGGGACAGGGGTCAGCCCCAGCATTTT | CASSLRGDRGQPQHF
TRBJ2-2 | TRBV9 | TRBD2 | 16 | TGTGCCAGCAGCGCTACTAGCGGAGCGAACACCGGGGAGCTGTTTTTT | CASSATSGANTGELFF
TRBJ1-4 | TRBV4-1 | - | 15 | TGCGCCAGCAGCCAAGTCGGCAGGGGCATCGAAAAACTGTTTTTT | CASSQVGRGIEKLFF
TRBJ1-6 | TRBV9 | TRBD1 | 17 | TGTGCCAGCAGCGTAGGGGTTGGAGGGGGCGCGAATTCACCCCTCCACTTT | CASSVGVGGGANSPLHF
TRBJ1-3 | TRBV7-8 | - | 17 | TGTGCCAGCAGCCATCCTGCATCTGGGCTGGCTGGAAACACCATATATTTT | CASSHPASGLAGNTIYF
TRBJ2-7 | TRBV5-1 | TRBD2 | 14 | TGCGCCAGCAGCTCGGGGGAGGGTGCCTACGAGCAGTACTTC | CASSSGEGAYEQYF
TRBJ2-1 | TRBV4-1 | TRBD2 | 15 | TGCGCCAGCAGCCAAGCGGGGGGGCTGTTGGATGAGCAGTTCTTC | CASSQAGGLLDEQFF
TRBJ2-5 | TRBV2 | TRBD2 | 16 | TGTGCCAGCAGTAAAGTAGCGGGGGGCCAGGGGGAGACCCAGTACTTC | CASSKVAGGQGETQYF